Listed below are T cell receptor beta chains from one sample, sequenced in a study of T cell responses to AZD1222 COVID-19 vaccine. The data were produced by immunoSEQ multiplex PCR, yet TCRdb's version contains in-frame clones alone and is incomplete. The data hold roughly 130,000 clones, with about 88% observed a single time. This specimen was peripheral blood, taken on day 0 of AZD1222 vaccination. Every receptor here comes from an adult in good health. Each CDR3 is given with its conserved first and last residue. Each record gives: J gene, clone size, V gene, D gene, CDR3 protein, CDR3 DNA. The D gene is left open where the match is weak. Part of the rows lack a size; the others show once, few, many or a class for expanded clones.

>TRBJ1-5|-|TRBV6-5|-
CASSQNRVGQPQHF
TGTGCCAGCAGTCAGAACAGGGTTGGACAGCCCCAGCATTTT
>TRBJ1-3|-|TRBV3-1/TRBV3-2|-
CASSQVSGFGGSPGNTIYF
TGTGCCAGCAGCCAAGTATCGGGATTCGGCGGTAGTCCTGGAAACACCATATATTTT
>TRBJ1-5|-|TRBV7-8|-
CASSLDSYSNQPQHF
TGTGCCAGCAGCCTAGACAGTTATAGCAATCAGCCCCAGCATTTT
>TRBJ1-5|-|TRBV13|TRBD1
CASSLRGQGVGNQPQHF
TGTGCCAGCAGCTTAAGGGGACAGGGTGTGGGCAATCAGCCCCAGCATTTT
>TRBJ2-7|-|TRBV6-5|TRBD2
CASQTSGYYEQYF
TGTGCCTCCCAGACTAGCGGATACTACGAGCAGTACTTC
>TRBJ1-3|-|TRBV11-2|TRBD1
CASSLTGGTGNTIYF
TGTGCCAGCAGCTTAACAGGGGGTACTGGAAACACCATATATTTT
>TRBJ1-2|-|TRBV5-1|-
CASGTTGSGYTF
TGCGCCAGCGGAACTACAGGGTCTGGCTACACCTTC
>TRBJ1-3|-|TRBV7-2|-
CASSPQTDLSGNTIYF
TGTGCCAGCAGCCCTCAGACAGATCTCTCTGGAAACACCATATATTTT
>TRBJ1-5|-|TRBV9|TRBD1
CASSSQDRGNQPQHF
TGTGCCAGCAGCTCCCAGGACAGGGGGAATCAGCCCCAGCATTTT
>TRBJ2-5|-|TRBV3-1/TRBV3-2|TRBD1
CASSPTRDRPQETQYF
TGTGCCAGCAGCCCCACCCGGGACAGGCCACAAGAGACCCAGTACTTC
>TRBJ2-7|once|TRBV5-4|-
CASSGGGPGVYEQYF
TGTGCCAGCAGCGGGGGTGGGCCCGGGGTCTACGAGCAGTACTTC
>TRBJ2-3|-|TRBV6-5|-
CASTHGGSKADTQYF
TGTGCCAGCACTCATGGCGGGTCAAAGGCAGATACGCAGTATTTT
>TRBJ1-2|-|TRBV7-9|-
CASSLGAGVDYGYTF
TGTGCCAGCAGCTTAGGGGCTGGCGTGGACTATGGCTACACCTTC
>TRBJ1-2|few|TRBV6-4|-
CASSDLRQPNYGYTF
TGTGCCAGCAGTGACCTTAGACAGCCTAACTATGGCTACACCTTC
>TRBJ2-2|many|TRBV9|-
CASSLGGSGAGELFF
TGTGCCAGCAGCCTAGGGGGTAGCGGAGCCGGGGAGCTGTTTTTT
>TRBJ2-1|-|TRBV27|TRBD2
CASSLPSLAGVGNEQFF
TGTGCCAGCAGTTTACCGTCACTAGCGGGAGTAGGTAATGAGCAGTTCTTC
>TRBJ1-5|-|TRBV19|TRBD1
CASSIRQGPNQPQHF
TGTGCCAGTAGTATACGACAGGGACCAAATCAGCCCCAGCATTTT
>TRBJ2-2|-|TRBV29-1|TRBD1
CSVSGQGATGELFF
TGCAGCGTTTCGGGACAGGGGGCGACCGGGGAGCTGTTTTTT
>TRBJ2-2|-|TRBV28|-
CARFGQRFNTGELFF
TGTGCCAGGTTTGGGCAGAGATTCAACACCGGGGAGCTGTTTTTT
>TRBJ2-7|-|TRBV7-2|-
CASSLVSGYEQYF
TGTGCCAGCAGCTTAGTGTCGGGCTACGAGCAGTACTTC
>TRBJ2-7|-|TRBV7-2|TRBD2
CASSLTSGSYYEQYF
TGTGCCAGCAGCTTAACTAGCGGAAGCTACTACGAGCAGTACTTC
>TRBJ2-7|-|TRBV5-6|-
CASSLGAGGTYEQYF
TGTGCCAGCAGCCTGGGGGCAGGTGGTACCTACGAGCAGTACTTC
>TRBJ1-2|-|TRBV6-2/TRBV6-3|TRBD1
CASRPPTGFLGYTF
TGTGCCAGCAGGCCTCCGACAGGGTTTTTAGGCTACACCTTC
>TRBJ1-3|-|TRBV11-2|-
CASSRNPGGFENTIYF
TGTGCCAGCAGCCGAAACCCCGGGGGCTTCGAAAACACCATATATTTT
>TRBJ2-3|-|TRBV6-5|-
CASRGQGTDTQYF
TGTGCCAGCAGAGGGCAGGGCACAGATACGCAGTATTTT
>TRBJ1-2|-|TRBV2|-
CASSEQGYGYTF
TGTGCCAGCAGTGAACAGGGGTATGGCTACACCTTC
>TRBJ2-3|few|TRBV4-2|TRBD2
CASSQDVSGLAGSTDTQYF
TGTGCCAGCAGCCAAGATGTTTCCGGACTAGCGGGTAGCACAGATACGCAGTATTTT
>TRBJ1-2|-|TRBV30|-
CAWSAPSRGYTF
TGTGCCTGGAGTGCGCCCTCGAGGGGCTACACCTTC
>TRBJ2-5|-|TRBV7-2|TRBD2
CASSPQGTSGSQETQYF
TGTGCCAGCAGCCCACAGGGGACTAGCGGGAGCCAAGAGACCCAGTACTTC
>TRBJ1-5|-|TRBV6-5|-
CASSYQQGQPQHF
TGTGCCAGCAGTTACCAACAGGGTCAGCCCCAGCATTTT
>TRBJ1-3|-|TRBV7-6|-
CASSLRQPSGNTIYF
TGTGCCAGCAGCTTAAGACAACCCTCTGGAAACACCATATATTTT
>TRBJ2-7|once|TRBV12-3/TRBV12-4|TRBD2
CASSLTSGREQYF
TGTGCCAGCAGTCTGACTAGCGGAAGGGAGCAGTACTTC
>TRBJ2-1|once|TRBV5-1|-
CASSLDRSGTYNEQFF
TGCGCCAGCAGCTTGGATAGGTCAGGGACCTACAATGAGCAGTTCTTC
>TRBJ1-2|-|TRBV5-1|-
CASSLAEGPYTF
TGCGCCAGCAGCTTGGCCGAGGGACCCTACACCTTC
>TRBJ2-3|-|TRBV7-2|TRBD2
CASSGHGWLAGRDF
TGTGCCAGCAGCGGACATGGTTGGCTAGCGGGTAGGGATTTT
>TRBJ1-6|-|TRBV7-2|TRBD1
CASTPDRVRYNSPLHF
TGTGCCAGCACCCCGGACAGGGTTCGGTATAATTCACCCCTCCACTTT
>TRBJ2-3|-|TRBV10-3|TRBD2
CAISVRTSGGVDTQYF
TGTGCCATCAGTGTTCGGACTAGCGGGGGGGTAGATACGCAGTATTTT
>TRBJ1-4|-|TRBV10-1|-
CASGAETAPDEKLFF
TGCGCCAGCGGCGCCGAGACAGCCCCAGATGAAAAACTGTTTTTT
>TRBJ1-1|once|TRBV2|-
CASSDIQFPRAFF
TGTGCCAGCAGTGACATTCAATTTCCCCGAGCTTTCTTT
>TRBJ1-2|-|TRBV11-3|TRBD1
CASSLPEQGISYGYTF
TGTGCCAGCAGCTTACCAGAACAGGGGATAAGCTATGGCTACACCTTC
>TRBJ2-7|-|TRBV6-5|TRBD2
CASSSLRDYSYEQYF
TGTGCCAGCAGTAGCCTTCGGGACTACTCCTACGAGCAGTACTTC
>TRBJ1-4|-|TRBV4-1|TRBD1
CASSQVSTGRTNEKLFF
TGCGCCAGCAGCCAAGTGTCGACAGGGAGAACTAATGAAAAACTGTTTTTT
>TRBJ2-7|-|TRBV18|-
CASSPPGLPGDQEQYF
TGTGCCAGCTCACCGCCAGGGCTCCCGGGAGACCAAGAGCAGTACTTC
>TRBJ2-7|-|TRBV7-8|-
CASRGRQAAYEQYF
TGTGCCAGCAGGGGAAGACAAGCGGCCTACGAGCAGTACTTC
>TRBJ2-1|-|TRBV5-1|TRBD2
CASSRGLAVNNEQFF
TGCGCCAGCAGCCGAGGACTAGCGGTCAACAATGAGCAGTTCTTC
>TRBJ1-2|-|TRBV27|TRBD1
CASRAGGRGGYTF
TGTGCCAGCAGGGCAGGGGGTAGGGGTGGCTACACCTTC
>TRBJ2-7|-|TRBV12-3/TRBV12-4|TRBD2
CASRTSDYEQYF
TGTGCCAGCAGGACTAGCGACTACGAGCAGTACTTC
>TRBJ1-2|-|TRBV28|-
CASSLGGAMIRIGYGYTF
TGTGCCAGCAGTTTAGGTGGGGCGATGATTCGAATCGGCTATGGCTACACCTTC
>TRBJ1-1|-|TRBV6-5|TRBD1
CASSSGQGALTEAFF
TGTGCCAGCAGTAGCGGACAGGGAGCCCTCACTGAAGCTTTCTTT
>TRBJ1-6|-|TRBV6-8|-
CASSSLPGALGNSPLHF
TGTGCCAGCAGTTCCCTCCCAGGGGCTCTGGGGAATTCACCCCTCCACTTT
>TRBJ2-5|-|TRBV18|TRBD1
CASSSGTGGVETQYF
TGTGCCAGCTCATCCGGGACAGGGGGCGTGGAGACCCAGTACTTC
>TRBJ1-5|-|TRBV7-9|-
CASAGLSNQPQHF
TGTGCCAGTGCCGGCCTTAGCAATCAGCCCCAGCATTTT
>TRBJ1-1|-|TRBV4-1|-
CASSQDGAGAQNTEAFF
TGCGCCAGCAGCCAAGATGGGGCCGGGGCCCAGAACACTGAAGCTTTCTTT
>TRBJ2-1|-|TRBV7-3|-
CASSFGVGRYNEQFF
TGTGCCAGCAGCTTCGGAGTTGGGAGGTACAATGAGCAGTTCTTC
>TRBJ2-7|-|TRBV7-9|TRBD1
CASSLAFGRTGLASYEQYF
TGTGCCAGCAGCTTGGCTTTCGGTCGGACAGGTTTGGCCTCCTACGAGCAGTACTTC